This paragraph covers one TCR beta chain sequence. Which antigen it targets is not known. Base qualities are not recorded, but no much larger clone differs from it by a single base. Whole blood was collected in K2EDTA tubes by collaborating institutions according to the institutions' own protocols. For TCRbeta analysis, collaborators shipped samples as frozen whole blood, isolated PBMCs, or DNA extracted from either of those sample types. The sample is drawn from a study of blood T cell repertoires in COVID-19 (dated by TCRdb to about 2020). Concerning the study at large: The collaborator samples originated in the United States, Italy and Spain and spanned the acute and convalescent phases of COVID-19. The prospective study material was composed of cDNA or gDNA derived from T cells, B-cell-depleted T cells, or PBMCs. Subjects who had been exposed to COVID-19, were actively infected with it, or had recovered from it provided the deeply sampled blood TCRbeta repertoires that made up the dataset. The repertoires were made available in a free public database intended to serve as a resource for research on the immune response to SARS-CoV-2. The samples were drawn from two sources: the first 160 participants of the ongoing ImmuneRACE study, and 1,200 or so subjects contributed by 6 global collaborators. Sample metadata almost always included a de-identified subject ID, COVID-19 status, age in years and sex. Where HLA class I and class II types were available, the types were taken from metadata supplied by the sample provider, not from assay-based typing. On the study overall, not on this receptor specifically: The quantity of clinical and demographic metadata differed by source and by participant and was supplied without curation.

The CDR3, cysteine through phenylalanine, is 16 amino acids long. Only CDR3 DNA is held: 48 bases, read in frame from base 1. The CDR1 and CDR2 encoded by the germline V gene (reference sequence) are LGHDT and YNNKEL. Trimming takes 0 bases off V and 0 bases off J; junction bases not matched to a gene: 2. TCRbeta CDR3 regions were amplified from genomic DNA by means of the immunoSEQ Assay, a bias-controlled multiplex PCR. In the original analysis: Nucleated cell counts per sample were estimated from amplification of reference gene primers within the assay. To quantify the absolute abundance of each unique TCRbeta CDR3 rearrangement, sequence reads were collapsed and filtered. For each sample, productive Simpson clonality was calculated as the square root of Simpson's diversity index over productive rearrangements. TCRdb re-hosts the immuneACCESS table, in-frame sequences only. Its copies lack some clones; in the studies checked, an unresolved V gene accounts for under half of them, and the cause for the rest is not known. V and J calls and clone size follow that table, whereas D and trimming were derived from the DNA. A total of about 160,000 clones appear in this sample, around three quarters of them only once. The ten largest clones capture 7% to 10% of the sample.

Source material: peripheral blood. This clonotype originated in a man aged 60 to 75 with acute or convalescent COVID-19. The chain uses TRBV3-1 (or the pseudogene TRBV3-2) and TRBJ2-1, with TRBD2 identical over 7 junction bases. This receptor has the CDR3 CASSQEAGSSYNEQFF. The nucleotide sequence is TGTGCCAGCAGCCAAGAAGCGGGAAGCTCCTACAATGAGCAGTTCTTC.